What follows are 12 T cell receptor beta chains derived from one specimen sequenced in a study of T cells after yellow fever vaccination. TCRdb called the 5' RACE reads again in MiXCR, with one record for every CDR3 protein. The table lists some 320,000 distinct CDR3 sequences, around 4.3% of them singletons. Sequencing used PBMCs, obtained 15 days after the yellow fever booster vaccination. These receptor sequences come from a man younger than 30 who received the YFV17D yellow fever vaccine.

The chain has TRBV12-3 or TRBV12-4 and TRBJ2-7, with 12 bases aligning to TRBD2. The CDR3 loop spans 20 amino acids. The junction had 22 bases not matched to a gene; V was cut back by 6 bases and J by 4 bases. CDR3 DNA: TGTGCCAGCAGCCCAGCGCCAGGTAGCATCGGGCTAGCGGGGGGGTACGAGCAGTACTTC. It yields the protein CASSPAPGSIGLAGGYEQYF.

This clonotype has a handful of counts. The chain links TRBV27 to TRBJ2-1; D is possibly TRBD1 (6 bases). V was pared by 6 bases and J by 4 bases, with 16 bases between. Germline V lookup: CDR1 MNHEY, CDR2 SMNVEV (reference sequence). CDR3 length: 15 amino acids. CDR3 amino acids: CASRTYGTTYNEQFF. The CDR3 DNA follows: TGTGCCAGCAGGACCTATGGGACAACTTACAATGAGCAGTTCTTC.

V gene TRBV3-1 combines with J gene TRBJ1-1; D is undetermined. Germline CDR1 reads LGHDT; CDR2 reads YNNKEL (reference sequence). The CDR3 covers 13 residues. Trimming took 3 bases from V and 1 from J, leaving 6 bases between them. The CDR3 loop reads CASSQRRNTEAFF. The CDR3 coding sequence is TGTGCCAGCAGCCAGAGACGGAACACTGAAGCTTTCTTT.

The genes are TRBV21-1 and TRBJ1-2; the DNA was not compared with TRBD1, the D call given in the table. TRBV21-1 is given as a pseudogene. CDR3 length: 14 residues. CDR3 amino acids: CASSSHSETGGYTF. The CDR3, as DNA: TGTGCCAGCAGCAGCCACTCGGAGACAGGTGGCTACACCTTC.

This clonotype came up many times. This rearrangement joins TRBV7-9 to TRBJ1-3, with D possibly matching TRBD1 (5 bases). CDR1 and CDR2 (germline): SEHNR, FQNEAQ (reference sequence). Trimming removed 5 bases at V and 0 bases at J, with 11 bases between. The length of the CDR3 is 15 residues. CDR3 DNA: TGTGCCAGCAGCCCAAGGGGAAACTCTGGAAACACCATATATTTT. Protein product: CASSPRGNSGNTIYF.

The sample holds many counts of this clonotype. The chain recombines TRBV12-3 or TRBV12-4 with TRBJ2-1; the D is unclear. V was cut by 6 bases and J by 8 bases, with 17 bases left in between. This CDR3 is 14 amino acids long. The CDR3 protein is CASRSGPQWDEQFF. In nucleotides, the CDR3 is TGTGCCAGCAGGTCCGGGCCCCAGTGGGATGAGCAGTTCTTC.

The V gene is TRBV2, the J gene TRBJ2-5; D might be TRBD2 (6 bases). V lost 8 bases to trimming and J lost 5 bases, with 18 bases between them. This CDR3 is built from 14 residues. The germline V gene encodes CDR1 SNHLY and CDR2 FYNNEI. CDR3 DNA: TGTGCCAGCGTACCATTGACTAGGAGGGAGACCCAGTACTTC. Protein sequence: CASVPLTRRETQYF. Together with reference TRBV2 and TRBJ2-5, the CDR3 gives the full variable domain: EPEVTQTPSHQVTQMGQEVILRCVPISNHLYFYWYRQILGQKVEFLVSFYNNEISEKSEIFDDQFSVERPDGSNFTLKIRSTKLEDSAMYFCASVPLTRRETQYFGPGTRLLVL.

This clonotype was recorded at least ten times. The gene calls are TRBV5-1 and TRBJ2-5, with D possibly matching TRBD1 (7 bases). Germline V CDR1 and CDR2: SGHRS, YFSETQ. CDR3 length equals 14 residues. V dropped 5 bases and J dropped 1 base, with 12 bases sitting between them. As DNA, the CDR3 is TGCGCCAGCAGGCGGGACAGCCTCCAAGAGACCCAGTACTTC. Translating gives CASRRDSLQETQYF.

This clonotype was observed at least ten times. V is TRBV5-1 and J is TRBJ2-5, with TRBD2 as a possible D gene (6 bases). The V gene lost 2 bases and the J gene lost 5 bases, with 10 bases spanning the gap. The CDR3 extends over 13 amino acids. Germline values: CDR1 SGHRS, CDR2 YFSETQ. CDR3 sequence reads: CASSFSGDETQYF. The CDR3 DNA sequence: TGCGCCAGCAGCTTTTCGGGGGACGAGACCCAGTACTTC.

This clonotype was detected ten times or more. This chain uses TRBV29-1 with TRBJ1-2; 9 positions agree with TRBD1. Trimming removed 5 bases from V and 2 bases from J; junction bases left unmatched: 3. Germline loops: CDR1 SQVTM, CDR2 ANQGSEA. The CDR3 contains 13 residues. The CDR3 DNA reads TGCAGCGTTCCGGGACAGGGAAACTATGGCTACACCTTC. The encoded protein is CSVPGQGNYGYTF. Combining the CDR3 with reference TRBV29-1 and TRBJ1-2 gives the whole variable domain SAVISQKPSRDICQRGTSLTIQCQVDSQVTMMFWYRQQPGQSLTLIATANQGSEATYESGFVIDKFPISRPNLTFSTLTVSNMSPEDSSIYLCSVPGQGNYGYTFGSGTRLTVV.

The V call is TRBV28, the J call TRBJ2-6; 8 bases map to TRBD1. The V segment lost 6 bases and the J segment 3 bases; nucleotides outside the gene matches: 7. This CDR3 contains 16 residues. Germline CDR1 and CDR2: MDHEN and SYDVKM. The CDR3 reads CASSPRTGNGANVLTF. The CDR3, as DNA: TGTGCCAGCAGCCCCCGGACAGGGAATGGGGCCAACGTCCTGACTTTC.

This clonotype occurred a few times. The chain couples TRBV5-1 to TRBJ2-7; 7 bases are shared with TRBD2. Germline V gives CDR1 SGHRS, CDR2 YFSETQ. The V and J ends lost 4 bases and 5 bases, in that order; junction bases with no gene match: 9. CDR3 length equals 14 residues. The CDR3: CASSRGGGRDEQYV. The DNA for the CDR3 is TGCGCCAGCAGCAGAGGCGGGGGAAGAGACGAGCAGTACGTC.